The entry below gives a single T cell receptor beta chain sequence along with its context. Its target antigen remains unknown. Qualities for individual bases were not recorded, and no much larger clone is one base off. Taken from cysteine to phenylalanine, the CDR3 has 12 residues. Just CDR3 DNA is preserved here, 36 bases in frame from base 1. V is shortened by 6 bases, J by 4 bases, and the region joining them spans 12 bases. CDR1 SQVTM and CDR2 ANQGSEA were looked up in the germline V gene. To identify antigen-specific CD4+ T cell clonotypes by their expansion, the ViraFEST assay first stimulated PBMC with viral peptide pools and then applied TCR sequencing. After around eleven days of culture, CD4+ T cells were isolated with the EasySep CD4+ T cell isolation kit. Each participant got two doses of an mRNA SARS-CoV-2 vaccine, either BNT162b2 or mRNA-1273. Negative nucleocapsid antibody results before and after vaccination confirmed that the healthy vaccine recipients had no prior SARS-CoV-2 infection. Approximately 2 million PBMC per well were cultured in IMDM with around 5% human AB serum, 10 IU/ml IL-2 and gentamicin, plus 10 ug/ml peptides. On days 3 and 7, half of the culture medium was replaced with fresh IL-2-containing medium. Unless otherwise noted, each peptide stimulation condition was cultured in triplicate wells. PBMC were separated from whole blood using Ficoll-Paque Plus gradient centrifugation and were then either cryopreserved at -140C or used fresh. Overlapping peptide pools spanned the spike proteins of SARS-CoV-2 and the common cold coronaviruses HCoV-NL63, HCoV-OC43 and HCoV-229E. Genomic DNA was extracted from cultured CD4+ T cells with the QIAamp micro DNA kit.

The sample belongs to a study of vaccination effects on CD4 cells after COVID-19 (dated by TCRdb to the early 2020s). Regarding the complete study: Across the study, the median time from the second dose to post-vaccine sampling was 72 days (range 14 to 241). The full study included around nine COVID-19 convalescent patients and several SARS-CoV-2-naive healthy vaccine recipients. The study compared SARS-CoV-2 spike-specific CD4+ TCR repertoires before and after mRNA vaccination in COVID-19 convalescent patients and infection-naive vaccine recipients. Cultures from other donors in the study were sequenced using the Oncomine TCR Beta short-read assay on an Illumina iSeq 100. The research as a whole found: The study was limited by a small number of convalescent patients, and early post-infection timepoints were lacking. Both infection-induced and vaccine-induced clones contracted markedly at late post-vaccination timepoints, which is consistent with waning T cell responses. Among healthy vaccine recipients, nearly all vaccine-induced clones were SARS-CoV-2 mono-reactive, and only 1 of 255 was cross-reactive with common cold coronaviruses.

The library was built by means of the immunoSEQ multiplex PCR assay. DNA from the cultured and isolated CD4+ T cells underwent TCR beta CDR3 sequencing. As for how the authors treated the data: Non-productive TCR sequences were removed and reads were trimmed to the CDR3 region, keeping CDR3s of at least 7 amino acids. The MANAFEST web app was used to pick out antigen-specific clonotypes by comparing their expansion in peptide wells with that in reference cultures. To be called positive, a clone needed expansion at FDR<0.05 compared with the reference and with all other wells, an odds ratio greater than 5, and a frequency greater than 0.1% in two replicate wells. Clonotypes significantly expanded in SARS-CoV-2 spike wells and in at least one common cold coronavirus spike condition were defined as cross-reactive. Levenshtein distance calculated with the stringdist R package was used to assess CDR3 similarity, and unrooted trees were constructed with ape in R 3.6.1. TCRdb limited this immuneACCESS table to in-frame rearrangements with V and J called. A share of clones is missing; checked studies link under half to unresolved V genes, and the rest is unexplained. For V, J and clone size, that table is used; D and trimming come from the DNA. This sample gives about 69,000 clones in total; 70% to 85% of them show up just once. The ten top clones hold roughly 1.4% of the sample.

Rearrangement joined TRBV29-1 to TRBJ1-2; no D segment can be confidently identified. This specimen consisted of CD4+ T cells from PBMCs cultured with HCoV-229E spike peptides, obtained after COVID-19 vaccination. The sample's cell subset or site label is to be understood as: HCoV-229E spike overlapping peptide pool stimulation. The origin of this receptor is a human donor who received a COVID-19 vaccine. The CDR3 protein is CSVFRGSYGYTF. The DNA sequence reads TGCAGCGTCTTTCGGGGATCCTATGGCTACACCTTC.